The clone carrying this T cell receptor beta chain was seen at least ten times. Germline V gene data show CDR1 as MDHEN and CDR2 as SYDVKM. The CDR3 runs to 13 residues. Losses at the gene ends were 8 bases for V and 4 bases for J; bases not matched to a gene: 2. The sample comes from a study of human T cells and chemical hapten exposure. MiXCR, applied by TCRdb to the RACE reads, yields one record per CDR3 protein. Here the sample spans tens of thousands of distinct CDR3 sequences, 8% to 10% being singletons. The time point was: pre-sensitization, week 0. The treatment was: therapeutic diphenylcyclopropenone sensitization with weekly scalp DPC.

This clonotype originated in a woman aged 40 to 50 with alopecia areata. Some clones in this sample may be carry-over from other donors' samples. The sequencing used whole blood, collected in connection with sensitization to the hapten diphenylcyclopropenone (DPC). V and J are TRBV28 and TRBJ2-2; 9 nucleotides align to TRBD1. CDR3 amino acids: CASGTGSTGELFF. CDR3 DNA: TGTGCCAGCGGGACAGGGTCCACCGGGGAGCTGTTTTTT.